Listed here is a single T cell receptor beta chain. It has no known antigen specificity. Nothing much larger sits one base from this clone, and base qualities are not available. The cohort comprised around 690 healthy bone marrow donors. At the time of sampling, every cohort member was nominally healthy, though immune exposures that went unrecorded were likely present. The donor tested CMV seropositive and was one of the 289 seropositive cohort members. Every donor gave a peripheral blood sample, and the peripheral blood mononuclear cells from that sample were used for TCR beta sequencing. The Qiagen DNeasy Blood Extraction Kit was used to extract genomic DNA from the blood cell samples. The sample comes from a study of cytomegalovirus exposure and HLA in healthy donors (dated by TCRdb to the late 2010s). With regard to the full study: An earlier analysis of approximately 550 of the donors reported about 250 Gb of sequence data and 117 million unique TCR beta sequences from approximately 180 million T cells. An early release that covered fewer than 750 HLA-typed donors contained approximately 300 gigabases of sequencing data and tens of millions of unique TCR sequences. The genetic ancestry cluster associated with self-reported Caucasian donors included roughly 84% of the roughly 390 genotyped donors. The study aimed to test whether cataloging public T cell receptors could reveal signatures of past pathogen exposure. The T cell repertoires of 670 or so subjects were profiled by immunosequencing and related to cytomegalovirus serostatus. Along with the roughly 610-subject first cohort, a separate validation cohort of over a hundred different subjects was used. To predict cytomegalovirus infection status, the study brought together high-throughput TCR immunosequencing, statistical association of individual TCRs with disease status, and machine learning. To study patterns of TCR occurrence, a later analysis re-analyzed previously published TCR beta repertoires from around 660 donors and added high-resolution HLA genotyping. In the later analysis, no new phenotypic data were used to find candidate immune exposures; instead, reliance was placed on TCR beta sequences and their occurrence across donors. An earlier analysis of 500 to 750 of the donors applied high-throughput TCR beta sequencing to assess whether each TCR beta V gene segment acted as functional or pseudogenic. Donor age, sex, ethnicity and CMV serostatus were collected together with the repertoire data. A later genetic analysis used genome-wide SNP genotypes for about 60% of the roughly 700 donors, treating that subset as a discovery cohort. All discovery cohort repertoires had been generated on a single sequencing platform. Both class I and class II loci were covered by HLA typing, at four-digit resolution. Typing coverage varied by locus: 629-630 donors for A, B, C, DRB1 and DQB1; 522 for DQA1; about 590 for DPA1; fewer than 480 for DPB1. Roughly 5 DR-DQ haplotypes were treated as single units for association and clustering because of strong linkage in the cohort. On average, 235,054 unique TCR beta nucleotide sequences were sequenced per donor among a few hundred genotyped donors of the cohort, with 15% to 20% of those sequences being non-productive.

At the junction V is shortened by 6 bases and J by 6 bases, with 14 bases in between. The CDR3 spans 13 residues, from the cysteine through the phenylalanine. Solely the CDR3 DNA is kept, with 39 bases framed from the first base. The germline V gene (reference sequence) gives CDR1 as LNHDA and CDR2 as SQIVND. Preparation of the library involved the immunoSEQ multiplex PCR assay. For the multiplex PCR, a mixture combining 60 forward primers for TCR Vbeta segments and 13 reverse primers for TCR Jbeta segments was used. The CDR3 region of rearranged TCR beta genes was amplified from genomic DNA with a multiplex PCR assay. On the Illumina HiSeq System, the amplified TCR beta libraries were sequenced as 87-base-pair reads. In the paper's pipeline: A later analysis counted approximately 74 million unique TCR beta chains across the 550 to 700 repertoires, and some 11 million of these chains were shared by at least two donors. A nearest-neighbor algorithm error-corrected the raw reads and collapsed the reads into unique sequences, merging closely related sequences to remove PCR and sequencing errors. V, D and J gene segments were assigned by aligning CDR3 sequences to IMGT reference sequences. For a sequence to be retained, a match of at least six nucleotides was required to both a V gene segment and a J gene segment. Rearrangements were classified as productive when the CDR3 lacked stop codons and remained in frame with V and J, and all other rearrangements were classified as non-productive. Following IMGT convention, CDR3 was defined as the stretch from the second conserved V-encoded cysteine up to the conserved J-encoded phenylalanine. The earlier analysis of about 500 of the donors excluded sequences that lacked an unambiguous match to a single V gene segment. In an earlier analysis of 587 of the donors, V segments were called functional above 56.7% productive rearrangements and were called segregating when the between-donor standard deviation exceeded 5%. A statistical classification framework was developed to diagnose cytomegalovirus status using the catalog of TCR beta chain sequences. In a later analysis, TCR nucleotide sequences were compared against IMGT/GENE-DB human TR gene sequences so that V and J genes could be assigned. The TCRdist pipeline was used in a later analysis to assign CDR3 sequences and most-parsimonious VDJ recombination scenarios. In a later analysis, each TCR beta chain was defined by its CDR3 amino acid sequence together with its V-gene family, and reads without a unique V-gene family were excluded. In a later analysis, several hundred highly shared, low-generation-probability nucleotide sequences were removed to address suspected cross-contamination and a sequencing artifact. In a later analysis, a clonal expansion index for each public chain was calculated from normalized within-repertoire ranks of inferred template counts. In a later analysis, generation probabilities were computed with a VDJ recombination model fitted to out-of-frame rearrangements, and the resulting probabilities were checked against IGoR. A later analysis scored TCR-TCR, TCR-HLA and TCR-CMV co-occurrence with hypergeometric tests, applying a repertoire-size bias correction to TCR pairs. In a later analysis, false discovery rates were estimated by permuting HLA or CMV assignments 20 times. A later analysis grouped co-occurring TCRs with DBSCAN, adding TCRdist sequence similarity when clustering within HLA-allele-positive subsets. Repertoires with fewer than 30,000 or more than 120,000 public chains, plus five repertoires with anomalous nucleotide sharing, were excluded from co-occurrence clustering. The immuneACCESS repertoire file appears here via TCRdb, limited to in-frame rearrangements. These files lack a portion of the clones; in checked studies, under half of the deficit traces to unresolved V genes, and the cause of the others is not known. V and J calls and clone size are those listed in that table; D and trimming were worked out from the DNA. The sample table records 150,000 to 200,000 clones; 70% to 80% of these occur just once. The ten largest clones capture approximately 2.1% of the sample.

Paper-wide results and their limitations: Compared with the roughly 700-donor mean, donors in an Asian-associated ancestry cluster had fewer N-insertions in productive TCRs, according to a later genetic analysis. A later analysis found that TCR association rates varied across HLA loci, with DRB1 alleles showing the most associated TCRs and HLA-C alleles the fewest. An association between a missense DCLRE1C variant and V-gene and J-gene trimming of TCR beta chains was found in a later genetic analysis and replicated in an independent cohort. In a later analysis, most CMV-associated TCR beta chains were found to appear HLA-restricted, with HLA associations seemingly driven largely by CMV exposure. In an earlier analysis of around 500 of the donors, most TCR beta V segments appeared in productive rearrangements about 87% or about 30% of the time, broadly matching IMGT annotations. This cohort had only TCR beta chains sequenced, and the lack of alpha or paired-chain data limited which features could be detected. The only immune exposure information available for the cohort was CMV serostatus. HLA typing was unavailable for some donors at each locus, so association tests used only the typed subset. Several of the top co-occurrence clusters appeared to be linked to parvovirus B19, influenza, CMV and Epstein-Barr virus, according to a later analysis. The classifier was reported to diagnose cytomegalovirus status with high specificity and sensitivity in both the original cohort and the validation cohort. The study listed 150 to 200 TCR beta chains as associated with cytomegalovirus. Specific HLA alleles were associated with some 15,000 TCR beta sequences at a false discovery rate of 0.05 in a later analysis. Roughly uniform sequencing depth across donors was assumed in presence/absence analyses, although this assumption may not hold. The sequencing pipeline was judged likely to have produced a cluster of highly shared sequence variants as a technical artifact. Assigning TCR associations to individual alleles was difficult when HLA alleles, especially DR and DQ, strongly co-occurred. Correlated functional status among segregating V segments might reflect linkage disequilibrium, but an unknown experimental factor could not be ruled out. A later analysis found that HLA-associated TCR beta chains were more clonally expanded and had lower generation probabilities than equally common non-associated chains. Because counts were too low, about 15 rarely observed V segments, including chromosome 9 orphons, were left out of the earlier analysis of about 500 of the donors. While some public TCRs were present in many individuals, most TCR sequences turned up only very rarely across donors. The 87-base-pair reads could not distinguish some IMGT-functional V segments, including TRBV6-2 and TRBV6-3, so those segments were excluded. The authors suggested that the approach could potentially be generalized to other disease states and immunological phenotypes. In vitro tests confirmed that a few of the cytomegalovirus-associated TCR beta chains recognize cytomegalovirus antigens. A further reported finding was that TCR beta sequences accurately predicted the HLA-A and HLA-B alleles for most subjects in the first cohort.

This receptor chain uses TRBV19 and TRBJ1-2; a tentative D match to TRBD1 spans 6 bases. The TCR comes from a man aged 50 to 60 in good health and CMV-seropositive. Material: PBMCs. Read as DNA, the sequence is TGTGCCAGTAGCCCGCGGGGGGCGGATGGCTACACCTTC. It specifies CASSPRGADGYTF.